Listed below are T cell receptor beta chains from one sample, sequenced in a study of T cell repertoires in cytomegalovirus infection. TCRdb re-called the reads with MiXCR, one entry per CDR3 protein. Here the sample spans about 360,000 distinct CDR3 sequences, 18% being singletons. The sample comprised PBMCs. Receptor source: a human donor in good health (CMV status not recorded). Some clones in this sample may be carry-over from other donors' samples. CDR3s include the opening cysteine and the closing phenylalanine or tryptophan. The order of the fields is D gene, clone size, V gene, CDR3 length, J gene, CDR3 protein, CDR3 DNA. The D gene is left open where the match is weak. Clone sizes are given selectively: once, few, many, or a class where the clone is expanded.

>-|-|TRBV19|13|TRBJ1-2
CASRDNGYYGYTF
TGTGCCAGCCGGGACAACGGATACTATGGCTACACCTTC
>-|-|TRBV5-1|15|TRBJ1-1
CASSLVRLPNTEAFF
TGCGCCAGCAGCTTGGTTCGGCTGCCGAACACTGAAGCTTTCTTT
>-|-|TRBV12-3/TRBV12-4|14|TRBJ2-3
CASTPEEVTDTQYF
TGTGCCAGCACTCCGGAGGAGGTCACAGATACGCAGTATTTT
>-|-|TRBV19|17|TRBJ2-1
CAGSIRGGYQRDNEQFF
TGTGCCGGTAGTATAAGAGGCGGTTACCAGAGGGACAATGAGCAGTTCTTC
>-|-|TRBV20-1|13|TRBJ2-1
CSARRDANNEQFF
TGCAGTGCTAGACGGGACGCTAACAATGAGCAGTTCTTC
>TRBD2|many|TRBV12-3/TRBV12-4|13|TRBJ2-7
CASSLLAGYEQYF
TGTGCCAGCAGTTTGCTAGCGGGCTACGAGCAGTACTTC
>TRBD2|few|TRBV20-1|16|TRBJ2-3
CSARDGDSGKLDTQYF
TGCAGTGCTAGAGACGGAGATAGCGGGAAATTAGATACGCAGTATTTT
>-|many|TRBV7-9|14|TRBJ1-3
CASSSLGSGNTIYF
TGTGCCAGCAGCTCCCTTGGATCTGGAAACACCATATATTTT
>-|-|TRBV6-8|15|TRBJ2-4
CASSVGGTGGDIQYF
TGTGCCAGCAGTGTGGGGGGCACCGGTGGGGACATTCAGTACTTC
>-|many|TRBV7-6|13|TRBJ1-6
CASSPYSNSPLHF
TGTGCCAGCAGCCCCTACAGTAATTCACCCCTCCACTTT
>-|many|TRBV12-3/TRBV12-4|15|TRBJ1-3
CASSLSSFSGNTIYF
TGTGCCAGCAGTTTAAGCTCATTCTCTGGAAACACCATATATTTT
>TRBD1|-|TRBV4-1|18|TRBJ2-1
CASSQETLRDRGLNEQFF
TGCGCCAGCAGCCAAGAAACGTTACGAGACAGGGGCCTCAATGAGCAGTTCTTC
>-|many|TRBV12-3/TRBV12-4|13|TRBJ1-2
CASSPHQNYGYTF
TGTGCCAGCAGCCCTCACCAGAACTATGGCTACACCTTC
>-|-|TRBV7-9|13|TRBJ1-1
CASSFTTQGEAFF
TGTGCCAGCAGCTTTACTACGCAGGGAGAAGCTTTCTTT
>-|few|TRBV5-6|15|TRBJ1-5
CASSLLNDPNQPQHF
TGTGCCAGCAGCTTGTTGAACGATCCTAATCAGCCCCAGCATTTT
>-|many|TRBV7-8|12|TRBJ2-7
CASSSAADEQYF
TGTGCCAGCAGCTCCGCTGCGGACGAGCAGTACTTC
>TRBD1|many|TRBV4-3|17|TRBJ1-2
CASSQDVEGAPNYGYTF
TGCGCCAGCAGCCAAGATGTCGAGGGGGCGCCTAACTATGGCTACACCTTC
>-|few|TRBV5-4|14|TRBJ1-3
CASSLDSRGNTIYF
TGTGCCAGCAGCTTGGATTCCAGGGGAAACACCATATATTTT
>-|-|TRBV2|14|TRBJ1-5
CASSTTGPLQPQHF
TGTGCCAGCAGTACTACAGGGCCCCTTCAGCCCCAGCATTTT
>-|many|TRBV28|14|TRBJ2-1
CASTGPRTVDEQFF
TGTGCCAGCACGGGCCCTCGGACAGTAGATGAGCAGTTCTTC
>-|medium-sized|TRBV7-9|17|TRBJ2-1
CASSSLFTRTAYNEQFF
TGTGCCAGCAGCTCGCTTTTTACTCGGACAGCCTACAATGAGCAGTTCTTC
>-|many|TRBV7-2|14|TRBJ2-1
CASSSRDWRKEQFF
TGTGCCAGCAGCTCCCGGGACTGGCGGAAAGAGCAGTTCTTC
>-|-|TRBV6-5|15|TRBJ1-5
CASSSRGYSNQPQHF
TGTGCCAGCAGTTCCAGGGGTTATAGCAATCAGCCCCAGCATTTT
>-|-|TRBV5-5|13|TRBJ1-2
CASSLASAYGYTF
TGTGCCAGCAGCTTGGCGAGCGCCTATGGCTACACCTTC
>TRBD2|many|TRBV7-2|15|TRBJ2-5
CASRLLAGALGSQYF
TGTGCCAGCAGACTTCTAGCGGGGGCCCTAGGGTCCCAGTACTTC
>-|-|TRBV29-1|12|TRBJ2-5
CSALIGEETQYF
TGCAGCGCCCTGATCGGTGAAGAGACCCAGTACTTC
>-|-|TRBV4-1|10|TRBJ2-1
CARRPKEQFF
TGCGCCAGACGCCCGAAAGAGCAGTTCTTC
>-|many|TRBV7-2|16|TRBJ1-6
CASSSKGGTYNSPLHF
TGTGCCAGCAGCTCCAAGGGAGGGACCTATAATTCACCCCTCCACTTT
>-|many|TRBV10-3|14|TRBJ2-2
CAISQLGSSGELFF
TGTGCCATCAGTCAACTCGGGAGTTCCGGGGAGCTGTTTTTT
>TRBD2|many|TRBV7-2|16|TRBJ2-7
CASSARSGASSYEQYF
TGTGCCAGCAGCGCCCGGAGCGGGGCCAGCTCCTACGAGCAGTACTTC
>-|-|TRBV6-4|13|TRBJ1-1
CASSVEKNTEAFF
TGTGCCAGCAGTGTCGAGAAAAACACTGAAGCTTTCTTT
>-|many|TRBV12-3/TRBV12-4|12|TRBJ1-1
CASSFEGTEAFF
TGTGCCAGCAGTTTTGAGGGCACTGAAGCTTTCTTT
>-|few|TRBV5-1|15|TRBJ2-7
CASSSGTPGAYEQYF
TGCGCCAGCAGCTCCGGGACTCCGGGAGCATACGAGCAGTACTTC
>-|-|TRBV11-2|13|TRBJ2-7
CASSPVPGEVQYF
TGTGCCAGCAGCCCGGTGCCCGGGGAAGTGCAGTACTTC
>TRBD2|few|TRBV12-3/TRBV12-4|18|TRBJ2-5
CASSPFGVGGRAEETQYF
TGTGCCAGCAGCCCTTTCGGAGTCGGCGGGAGGGCCGAGGAGACCCAGTACTTC
>TRBD1|-|TRBV12-3/TRBV12-4|12|TRBJ1-1
CASRTGRTEASF
TGTGCCAGCAGGACAGGGCGGACTGAAGCTTCCTTT
>-|-|TRBV11-2|13|TRBJ2-3
CASSTETADTQYF
TGTGCCAGCAGCACCGAGACCGCAGATACGCAGTATTTT
>TRBD1|-|TRBV20-1|13|TRBJ1-2
CSARGQGDYGYTF
TGCAGTGCTAGAGGACAGGGGGACTATGGCTACACCTTC
>TRBD1|few|TRBV5-5|15|TRBJ1-2
CASSRGQGVWDGYTF
TGTGCCAGCAGCCGCGGACAGGGAGTCTGGGATGGCTACACCTTC
>-|many|TRBV7-2|14|TRBJ2-1
CASSQSRSYNEQFF
TGTGCCAGCAGCCAGTCACGATCCTACAATGAGCAGTTCTTC
>-|-|TRBV5-1|14|TRBJ2-1
CASSPGSAYNEQFF
TGCGCCAGCAGTCCAGGGTCGGCCTACAATGAGCAGTTCTTC